These 3 T cell receptor beta chains were sequenced from one sample in a study of blood T cells in healthy people across ages. PCR was performed a second time for roughly 6 to 12 cycles using a sample-barcoded 5' primer and a J-beta primer mix. In TCRdb, the 5' RACE reads were re-called with MiXCR into one record per CDR3 protein. Of hundreds of thousands of distinct CDR3 sequences listed, approximately 30% were seen once; the top ten hold approximately 14%. The sequencing input was blood. The source of these receptors is a woman of 80 years or more in good health.

The chain carries TRBV10-3 and TRBJ1-5, with TRBD1 identical over 9 bases. Unmatched junction bases numbered 5, after V lost 4 bases and J lost 7 bases. CDR1 is ENHRY, CDR2 SYGVKD, per germline. The CDR3 is 14 amino acids. For the CDR3, the DNA is TGTGCCATCAGTGGACAGGGGGGGAACCAGCCCCAGCATTTT. Translated, it gives CAISGQGGNQPQHF.

This clonotype was counted between two and nine times. The chain is built from TRBV5-1 and TRBJ1-1; TRBD1 matches 9 bases. Trimming took 4 bases from V and 0 from J; bases not matched to a gene: 7. From germline, CDR1 is SGHRS and CDR2 YFSETQ. The CDR3 totals 16 residues. As DNA, the CDR3 is TGCGCCAGCAGCAGGACAGGGGCGACCTTGAACACTGAAGCTTTCTTT. Protein sequence: CASSRTGATLNTEAFF.

CDR3 sequence reads: CASSQVGPGSSTDTQYF. The CDR3 nucleotides are TGCGCCAGCAGCCAAGTCGGCCCAGGGTCTAGCACAGATACGCAGTATTTT. This chain joins TRBV4-3 and TRBJ2-3; maybe TRBD1 (5 bases). This CDR3 is 17 amino acids long. Germline loops: CDR1 LGHNA, CDR2 YSLEER. Trimming stripped 1 base from V and 0 bases from J, with 14 bases between.